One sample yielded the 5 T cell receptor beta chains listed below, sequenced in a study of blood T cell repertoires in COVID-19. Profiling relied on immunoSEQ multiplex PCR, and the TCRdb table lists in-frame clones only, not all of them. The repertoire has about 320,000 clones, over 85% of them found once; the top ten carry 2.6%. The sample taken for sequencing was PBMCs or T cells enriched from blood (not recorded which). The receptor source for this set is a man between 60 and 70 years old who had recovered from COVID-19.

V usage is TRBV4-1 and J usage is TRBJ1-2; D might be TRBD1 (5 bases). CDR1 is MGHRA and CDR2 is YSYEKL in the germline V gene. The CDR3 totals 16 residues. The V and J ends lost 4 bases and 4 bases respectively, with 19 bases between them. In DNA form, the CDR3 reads TGCGCCAGCAGCCTGACCGGGGCCAGCGGGCGCTATGGCTACACCTTC. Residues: CASSLTGASGRYGYTF.

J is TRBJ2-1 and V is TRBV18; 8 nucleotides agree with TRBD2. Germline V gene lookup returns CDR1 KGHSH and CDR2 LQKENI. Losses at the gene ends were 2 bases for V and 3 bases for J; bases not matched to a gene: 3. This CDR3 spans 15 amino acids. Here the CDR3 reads CASSPKLADYNEQFF. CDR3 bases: TGTGCCAGCTCACCAAAACTAGCGGACTACAATGAGCAGTTCTTC.

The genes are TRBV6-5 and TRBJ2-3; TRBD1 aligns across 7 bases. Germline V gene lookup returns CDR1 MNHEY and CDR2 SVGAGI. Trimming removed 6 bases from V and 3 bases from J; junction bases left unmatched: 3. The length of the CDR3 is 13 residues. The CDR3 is CASRMTGTDTQYF. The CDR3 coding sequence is TGTGCCAGCAGAATGACAGGGACAGATACGCAGTATTTT.

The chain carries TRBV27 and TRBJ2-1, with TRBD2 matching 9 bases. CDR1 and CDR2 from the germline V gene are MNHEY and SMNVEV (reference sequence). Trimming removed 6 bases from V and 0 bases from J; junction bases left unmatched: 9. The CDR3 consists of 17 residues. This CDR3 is CASSRVSSGDSYNEQFF. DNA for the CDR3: TGTGCCAGCAGCCGAGTGTCTAGCGGGGACTCCTACAATGAGCAGTTCTTC.

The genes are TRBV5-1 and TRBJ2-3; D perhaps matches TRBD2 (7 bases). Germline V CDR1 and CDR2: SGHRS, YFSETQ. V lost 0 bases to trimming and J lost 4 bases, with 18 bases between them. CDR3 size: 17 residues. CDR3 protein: CASSLAPGGPEADTQYF. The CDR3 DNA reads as TGCGCCAGCAGCTTGGCCCCCGGGGGGCCGGAGGCAGATACGCAGTATTTT.